The subject of this entry is one T cell receptor (beta chain). Its antigen is not identified. These data originate in a study of shared clonotypes between healthy human individuals. On the study more broadly: CD4 naive cells filled three plates per donor, CD4 memory three, CD8 naive two and CD8 memory one. Study observations and caveats: In a handful of donors, 4.5% to 5.5% of naive CD4 clonotypes appeared in common.

Replicate PCRs run on sorted subsets employed 150 to 250 ng DNA, tens of thousands of T cell genomes. Measured with immunoSEQ multiplex PCR; TCRdb has only the in-frame clones, and not every one. This sample has hundreds of thousands of clones, with 73% found just once. CDR3 length: 14 amino acids. V was trimmed by 1 base and J by 4 bases, leaving 10 bases between them. Germline V CDR1 and CDR2: MGHRA, YSYEKL. The J gene is TRBJ2-5, the V gene TRBV4-1; no definite D call. The specimen sequenced was memory CD4+ T cells sorted from blood. Subset here: CD45RA-negative fraction. This TCR was recovered from a woman in her twenties or thirties in good health. As DNA, the CDR3 is TGCGCCAGCAGCCAAGTTGAGAGAATAGAGACCCAGTACTTC. Translating it yields CASSQVERIETQYF.